This record concerns one T cell receptor beta chain sequence. The CDR3 has 15 residues. CDR1 is KGHSH, CDR2 LQKENI, per germline. Trimming stripped 2 bases from V and 6 bases from J, with 14 bases between. The data were taken from a study of T cell changes during pregnancy in multiple sclerosis. Clones were read by immunoSEQ multiplex PCR, and TCRdb kept only the in-frame ones, dropping some. The sample lists 95,000 to 110,000 clones; 85% to 95% were seen once. This receptor was taken from a female donor in good health, enrolled as a control in a pregnancy study. The sequenced sample was peripheral blood, obtained in the third trimester of pregnancy. The chain uses TRBV18 and TRBJ1-5; TRBD1 is a possible D gene (5 bases). This CDR3 is CASSPRGSVGQPQHF. CDR3 DNA sequence: TGTGCCAGCTCACCAAGGGGATCGGTGGGTCAGCCCCAGCATTTT.